One and the same sample provided the 21 T cell receptor beta chains below, sequenced in a study of T cell repertoires in cytomegalovirus infection. TCRdb re-analysed the reads in MiXCR, keeping a single row per CDR3 protein. This repertoire shows 150,000 to 200,000 distinct CDR3 sequences, approximately 9.7% found once; its top ten account for approximately 4.2%. The sequenced sample consisted of PBMCs. These receptor sequences come from a human donor in good health (CMV status not recorded). Some clones in this sample may be carry-over from other donors' samples.

This clonotype was recorded at least ten times. The chain carries TRBV6-2 or TRBV6-3 and TRBJ1-1, with D hard to call. The CDR3 is made up of 12 amino acids. V was shortened by 2 bases and J by 1 base, with 2 bases between the two germline ends. Germline assignment: CDR1 MNHEY and CDR2 SVGEGT. CDR3 amino acids: CASSYPNTEAFF. The CDR3 DNA reads TGTGCCAGCAGTTACCCGAACACTGAAGCTTTCTTT.

This chain uses TRBV30 with TRBJ2-3, with 13 bases aligning to TRBD2. The junction had 5 bases not matched to a gene; V was cut back by 0 bases and J by 5 bases. Germline CDR1 GTSNPN, CDR2 SVGIG (reference sequence). This CDR3 comprises 16 residues. The CDR3 coding sequence is TGTGCCTGGAGTGTACTCGGACTAGCGGGAGTAGATACGCAGTATTTT. Amino acids: CAWSVLGLAGVDTQYF.

The rearrangement links TRBV7-4 to TRBJ1-1, with TRBD1 matching 9 bases. Looked up from germline, CDR1 is SGHVT and CDR2 is SQSDAQ. V shed 3 bases, J shed 0 bases, and the junction held 2 bases outside the gene matches. The CDR3 is made up of 15 amino acids. CDR3 protein: CASSLTGGMNTEAFF. The CDR3 DNA sequence: TGTGCCAGCAGCTTGACAGGGGGAATGAACACTGAAGCTTTCTTT.

The chain uses TRBV24-1 and TRBJ2-1; D is possibly TRBD2 (6 bases). CDR1 and CDR2 (germline): KGHDR, SFDVKD. V was cut by 7 bases and J by 7 bases, with 13 bases left in between. CDR3 length equals 13 residues. The CDR3 region is CATRLGGGNEQFF. CDR3 in DNA: TGTGCCACCAGGTTGGGAGGCGGGAATGAGCAGTTCTTC.

Only a few counts were recorded for this clonotype. This rearrangement joins TRBV4-2 to TRBJ2-5, with D maybe TRBD1 (7 bases). CDR1 and CDR2 (germline): LGHNA, YNFKEQ. The V gene lost 1 base and the J gene lost 4 bases, with 16 bases spanning the gap. This CDR3 is 16 amino acids long. The DNA for the CDR3 is TGTGCCAGCAGCCAAGGCGGAGGGGGCTTTGGAGAGACCCAGTACTTC. As protein: CASSQGGGGFGETQYF.

This clonotype was seen only a few times. The chain carries TRBV20-1 and TRBJ2-1; 14 bases align to TRBD2. Germline trimming cut 5 bases from V and 7 bases from J; bases unmatched to any gene: 16. CDR3 length: 18 amino acids. CDR1 and CDR2 from the germline V gene are DFQATT and SNEGSKA (reference sequence). The CDR3 bases are TGCAGTGCTCAGCACGGTACCGGGACTAGCGGGGGAGGTAATGAGCAGTTCTTC. This codes for CSAQHGTGTSGGGNEQFF.

This clonotype was seen repeatedly, ten times or more. The J gene is TRBJ2-7, the V gene TRBV7-2; D ambiguous. The V end lost 2 bases, the J end lost 7 bases, and 6 bases lay between the germline ends. CDR3 length: 11 amino acids. The germline V gene encodes CDR1 SGHTA and CDR2 FQGNSA. The chain's CDR3 is CASSLNIEQYF. The CDR3 bases are TGTGCCAGCAGCTTAAATATAGAGCAGTACTTC.

This clonotype was observed many times. The rearrangement joins TRBV20-1 to TRBJ1-2; perhaps TRBD1 as D (6 bases). This CDR3 is 13 amino acids long. In germline, CDR1 is DFQATT, CDR2 SNEGSKA (reference sequence). In nucleotides, the CDR3 is TGCAGGCCCCGGGGGCCATTAAACTATGGCTACACCTTC. Residues: CRPRGPLNYGYTF.

This clonotype occurred many times. V is TRBV15 and J is TRBJ1-6; D not certain. The V end lost 3 bases, the J end lost 7 bases, and 16 bases lay between the germline ends. From germline, CDR1 is LNHNV and CDR2 YYDKDF (reference sequence). This CDR3 spans 16 amino acids. The CDR3 here is CATSRKEGLTNSPLHF. The DNA of the CDR3 is TGTGCCACCAGCAGGAAGGAGGGCCTTACCAATTCACCCCTCCACTTT.

The V gene is TRBV19, the J gene TRBJ2-2, with TRBD1 identical over 8 bases. This CDR3 is built from 15 residues. Germline V CDR1 and CDR2: LNHDA, SQIVND (reference sequence). V was clipped by 5 bases and J by 7 bases; unmatched bases: 9. The CDR3 region is CASSEQDRAGGELFF. CDR3 bases: TGTGCCAGTAGTGAACAGGACAGGGCCGGCGGGGAGCTGTTTTTT.

This clonotype was seen ten or more times. J is TRBJ2-3 and V is TRBV23-1; tentative D call: TRBD2 (5 bases). TRBV23-1 has ORF status, its function being uncertain. The CDR3 length is 17 residues. V lost 4 bases and J 1 base, leaving 18 bases between the germline ends. This CDR3 is CASSPEGLGDRTDTQYF. CDR3 sequence (DNA): TGCGCCAGCAGTCCTGAGGGCCTCGGGGATCGCACAGATACGCAGTATTTT.

V is TRBV29-1 and J is TRBJ2-5; 7 nucleotides line up with TRBD1. The V segment lost 6 bases and the J segment 2 bases; nucleotides outside the gene matches: 12. This CDR3 comprises 15 residues. CDR1 is SQVTM and CDR2 is ANQGSEA in the germline V gene. CDR3 sequence (DNA): TGCAGCGTACCCCCGCGAGACAGGGTACAAGAGACCCAGTACTTC. It translates to CSVPPRDRVQETQYF.

This clonotype was seen ten or more times. CDR3 sequence: CASSLDSRHQETQYF. In nucleotides, the CDR3 is TGTGCCAGCAGTCTCGACAGCCGTCACCAAGAGACCCAGTACTTC. The rearrangement joins TRBV7-8 to TRBJ2-5; a possible D gene is TRBD1 (5 bases). This CDR3 region has 15 residues. Per germline, CDR1 SGHVS and CDR2 FQNEAQ. The V end was cut by 6 bases, the J end by 0 bases, with 14 bases between.

This clonotype was counted many times. The CDR3 DNA follows: TGCGCCAGCAGCCGACAGGGTGCGGACGAGCAGTACTTC. It is translated as CASSRQGADEQYF. The chain couples TRBV4-3 to TRBJ2-7, with TRBD1 matching over 7 bases. This CDR3 is built from 13 residues. From germline, CDR1 is LGHNA and CDR2 YSLEER. J was trimmed by 5 bases and V by 4 bases; bases with no gene match: 5.

At least ten counts were recorded for this clonotype. The chain employs TRBV11-3 and TRBJ1-1; TRBD1 matches 7 bases. This CDR3 has 11 residues. Germline V gene lookup returns CDR1 SGHNT and CDR2 YENEEA. With 9 bases clipped from V and 4 bases from J, the junction kept 2 bases outside the gene matches. The CDR3 is CASSGGTEAFF. The DNA for the CDR3 is TGTGCCAGTTCAGGGGGCACTGAAGCTTTCTTT.

This clonotype has a count of ten or more. This chain links TRBV5-1 with TRBJ1-2, with 12 bases aligning to TRBD1. Germline V gene sequence: CDR1 SGHRS, CDR2 YFSETQ. V lost 7 bases and J lost 6; bases outside the gene matches: 13. The CDR3 totals 16 residues. The CDR3 loop reads CASGQTTGTGGDGYTF. The CDR3 nucleotides are TGCGCCAGCGGACAAACCACCGGGACAGGGGGCGATGGCTACACCTTC.

In this sample, this clonotype turned up a few times. The chain joins TRBV19 to TRBJ1-2; 11 bases agree with TRBD1. The V gene's germline CDR1 is LNHDA and CDR2 SQIVND (reference sequence). J lost 7 bases, V lost 7 bases, and 11 bases had no gene match. The CDR3 has 15 residues. In DNA, the CDR3 is TGTGCCAGTAAGAGAGCGGGACAGGGGGTGTTTGGCTACACCTTC. Translation: CASKRAGQGVFGYTF. The full variable domain, rest sourced from reference TRBV19 and TRBJ1-2, is DGGITQSPKYLFRKEGQNVTLSCEQNLNHDAMYWYRQDPGQGLRLIYYSQIVNDFQKGDIAEGYSVSREKKESFPLTVTSAQKNPTAFYLCASKRAGQGVFGYTFGSGTRLTVV.

The V call is TRBV7-2, the J call TRBJ2-5, with D possibly matching TRBD1 (5 bases). The CDR3 covers 13 residues. From germline, CDR1 is SGHTA and CDR2 FQGNSA. Trimming removed 8 bases from V and 4 bases from J, with 14 bases in between. Here the CDR3 DNA reads TGTGCCAGCGCCGCAGGGTTTAGAGAGACCCAGTACTTC. Its translation: CASAAGFRETQYF.

This clonotype has a count of ten or more. The V call is TRBV7-2, the J call TRBJ1-1; no firm D call. The CDR3 runs 13 residues. Trimming removed 0 bases from V and 4 bases from J, with 6 bases in between. Germline loops: CDR1 SGHTA, CDR2 FQGNSA. The DNA for the CDR3 is TGTGCCAGCAGCTTAGCGCATGGCACTGAAGCTTTCTTT. Protein: CASSLAHGTEAFF.

The V gene is TRBV19, the J gene TRBJ2-1; the D gene is possibly TRBD2 (7 bases). CDR1 and CDR2 from the germline V gene are LNHDA and SQIVND (reference sequence). The CDR3 has 15 residues. V lost 3 bases and J 7 bases, leaving 16 bases between the germline ends. The CDR3 DNA reads TGTGCCAGTAGTATCTGGGCAGGGGAGGGGAATGAGCAGTTCTTC. Protein: CASSIWAGEGNEQFF.

This clonotype was seen many times. This chain links TRBV12-3 or TRBV12-4 with TRBJ2-3; D might be TRBD2 (6 bases). The CDR3 is 14 amino acids. V lost 8 bases and J lost 9, with 21 bases in between. The CDR3 protein is CASWYPRRAETQYF. For the CDR3, the DNA is TGTGCCAGCTGGTACCCCAGGAGGGCCGAGACGCAGTATTTT.